The next 20 T cell receptor beta chains were all read from a single sample in a study of regulatory T cells in long-lasting Graves disease. Time point meaning: newly diagnosed GD, antithyroid drugs for less than 3 months. Isolated PBMC RNA provided the starting material for the TCR library. Construction of the TCR beta libraries employed iRepertoire HTBI primers in conjunction with Arm-PCR of CDR3 regions. TCRdb ran MiXCR on the multiplex PCR reads and lists one entry per CDR3 protein. The sample has about 400,000 distinct CDR3 sequences; about 16% are singletons. These sequences were also reported in another study, on T cells in Graves' hyperthyroidism and ophthalmopathy.

The sequencing here drew on peripheral blood mononuclear cells (PBMCs), taken at new diagnosis, from a patient treated with antithyroid drugs. The receptors were sampled from a woman in her late teens or twenties with Graves disease.

There are many counts of this clonotype. J is TRBJ2-1 and V is TRBV6-2 or TRBV6-3; 9 bases map to TRBD2. The CDR3 runs 21 residues. Per germline, CDR1 MNHEY and CDR2 SVGEGT. The V and J ends lost 0 bases and 0 bases, in that order; junction bases with no gene match: 15. Written as DNA, the CDR3 is TGTGCCAGCAGTTACTCGAGTTTTGGGGAGGCGGGAGGGCCCTCCTACAATGAGCAGTTCTTC. Translation: CASSYSSFGEAGGPSYNEQFF.

This clonotype was seen only a few times. J is TRBJ1-4 and V is TRBV12-3 or TRBV12-4; D gene ambiguous. The CDR3 is 14 residues long. The V and J ends lost 6 bases and 4 bases respectively, with 12 bases between them. CDR3 sequence (DNA): TGTGCCAGCAGCCGTGGGGAGATTAATGAAAAACTGTTTTTT. Protein: CASSRGEINEKLFF.

This clonotype appeared a few times. The chain couples TRBV20-1 to TRBJ2-4; either TRBD1 or TRBD2 may fit D (7 bases each). There are 14 residues in the CDR3. Germline V lookup: CDR1 DFQATT, CDR2 SNEGSKA (reference sequence). V lost 5 bases and J lost 1, with 12 bases in between. CDR3 coding DNA: TGCAGTGCTTTTCAGGGGGGGGCCAAAAACATTCAGTACTTC. Translation: CSAFQGGAKNIQYF.

This clonotype was counted many times. This chain connects TRBV5-1 to TRBJ2-7; 9 positions agree with TRBD2. The J segment lost 4 bases and the V segment lost 6 bases, leaving 5 bases of the junction unmatched. The germline V gene has CDR1 SGHRS and CDR2 YFSETQ. This CDR3 region has 13 residues. CDR3 nucleotide sequence: TGCGCCAGCAAACGGACTAGCGATTACGAGCAGTACTTC. Protein product: CASKRTSDYEQYF.

This clonotype was seen ten or more times. The genes are TRBV11-3 and TRBJ2-1; 7 nucleotides line up with TRBD2. With V trimmed by 0 bases and J by 10 bases, 15 bases remained unmatched. Germline assignment: CDR1 SGHNT and CDR2 YENEEA. CDR3 length: 17 residues. In DNA form, the CDR3 reads TGTGCCAGCAGCTTAGATCGGATGGGAGGGCAATCTGGCGAGCAGTTCTTC. Its translation: CASSLDRMGGQSGEQFF.

This clonotype was counted a few times. The chain carries TRBV25-1 and TRBJ1-3; D not resolved. There are 12 residues in the CDR3. The germline V gene has CDR1 MGHDK and CDR2 SYGVNS. The germline V and J ends were trimmed by 1 base and 11 bases, with 9 bases remaining between them. The CDR3, as DNA: TGTGCCAGCAGTGAATCTCCGATCGCCATATATTTT. Its translation: CASSESPIAIYF. Supplemented by reference TRBV25-1 and TRBJ1-3, the full variable domain reads EADIYQTPRYLVIGTGKKITLECSQTMGHDKMYWYQQDPGMELHLIHYSYGVNSTEKGDLSSESTVSRIRTEHFPLTLESARPSHTSQYLCASSESPIAIYFGEGSWLTVV.

V gene TRBV6-1 combines with J gene TRBJ2-7, with D perhaps matching TRBD1 (5 bases). CDR3 length: 10 residues. The germline gives CDR1 MNHNS, CDR2 SASEGT. Trimming cost V 8 bases and J 9 bases, with 11 bases left between them. The CDR3: CASGAGAQYF. The CDR3 DNA is TGTGCCAGCGGGGCTGGCGCGCAGTACTTC.

Many counts were recorded for this clonotype. The genes are TRBV5-1 and TRBJ1-1; D unresolved. Looked up from germline, CDR1 is SGHRS and CDR2 is YFSETQ. The germline V and J ends were trimmed by 0 bases and 4 bases, with 13 bases remaining between them. The CDR3 has 15 residues. The CDR3 region has the DNA TGCGCCAGCAGCTTGGTGGGCCGGTGGAGCACTGAAGCTTTCTTT. This translates into CASSLVGRWSTEAFF.

This clonotype was detected ten times or more. This chain's CDR3 is CASSLPGTYEQYF. CDR3 in DNA: TGTGCCAGCAGCTTACCCGGGACCTACGAGCAGTACTTC. The chain links TRBV7-9 to TRBJ2-7; D might be TRBD2 (5 bases). CDR3 length: 13 amino acids. Trimming stripped 2 bases from V and 2 bases from J, with 7 bases between. From germline, CDR1 is SEHNR and CDR2 FQNEAQ (reference sequence).

There are a few counts of this clonotype. The chain uses TRBV19 and TRBJ2-7; D unresolved. Trimming left V 3 bases short and J 2 bases short, with 11 bases between. The germline V gene has CDR1 LNHDA and CDR2 SQIVND (reference sequence). The CDR3 runs 14 residues. The CDR3 bases are TGTGCCAGTAGTATGCGTGGGAAGCCCTACGAGCAGTACTTC. Its protein is CASSMRGKPYEQYF.

In this sample, this clonotype turned up a few times. This chain links TRBV30 with TRBJ2-5, with 7 positions matching TRBD2. Germline assignment: CDR1 GTSNPN and CDR2 SVGIG (reference sequence). The CDR3 runs 12 residues. Trimming at V came to 1 base and at J to 7 bases, leaving 3 bases not matched to a gene. CDR3 sequence reads: CAWSGEGRTQYF. Here the CDR3 DNA reads TGTGCCTGGAGTGGGGAGGGCCGGACCCAGTACTTC. Looking up the rest from reference TRBV30 and TRBJ2-5 gives the full variable domain: SQTIHQWPATLVQPVGSPLSLECTVEGTSNPNLYWYRQAAGRGLQLLFYSVGIGQISSEVPQNLSASRPQDRQFILSSKKLLLSDSGFYLCAWSGEGRTQYFGPGTRLLVL.

This clonotype was detected ten times or more. The genes are TRBV28 and TRBJ2-2; D perhaps matches TRBD1 (6 bases). This CDR3 has 15 amino acids. V was cut by 6 bases and J by 1 base, with 12 bases left in between. CDR1 and CDR2 from the germline V gene are MDHEN and SYDVKM. This chain's CDR3 is CASRPETGNTGELFF. The CDR3 DNA reads as TGTGCCAGCAGGCCAGAGACAGGGAACACCGGGGAGCTGTTTTTT.

The rearrangement uses TRBV12-3 or TRBV12-4 and TRBJ2-7; D may correspond to TRBD1 or TRBD2 (5 bases each). The CDR3 consists of 15 residues. Trimming left V 4 bases short and J 4 bases short, with 17 bases between. The CDR3: CASSSGTLSRYEQYF. The CDR3 DNA sequence: TGTGCCAGCAGTTCCGGGACCCTAAGTAGATACGAGCAGTACTTC.

This clonotype was counted ten times or more. The V call is TRBV4-1, the J call TRBJ1-1, with a tentative D call TRBD1 (6 bases). Trimming stripped 0 bases from V and 1 base from J, with 18 bases between. Germline values: CDR1 MGHRA, CDR2 YSYEKL. The CDR3 contains 18 residues. CDR3 loop: CASSQEPLTGTANTEAFF. The CDR3 bases are TGCGCCAGCAGCCAAGAACCCCTCACAGGGACGGCGAACACTGAAGCTTTCTTT.

Worth noting for this clonotype: A much larger clone is a single base away; this may be a read error. V gene TRBV30 combines with J gene TRBJ2-3, with 15 bases lining up with TRBD2. CDR1 is GTSNPN and CDR2 is SVGIG in the germline V gene (reference sequence). The CDR3 sequence is 16 residues long. The CDR3 loop reads CGWSAGLAGGLDTQYF. The CDR3 DNA reads as TGTGGCTGGAGTGCGGGACTAGCGGGGGGCCTGGATACGCAGTATTTT.

This clonotype was counted between two and nine times. CDR3 residues: CASSSGFRVATEAFF. The CDR3 region has the DNA TGTGCCAGCAGCTCAGGGTTTCGGGTGGCCACTGAAGCTTTCTTT. The chain uses TRBV7-6 and TRBJ1-1, with D maybe TRBD1 (5 bases). The V and J ends lost 4 bases and 4 bases respectively, with 16 bases between them. CDR1 SGHVS and CDR2 FNYEAQ come from the germline V gene. CDR3 length equals 15 residues.

The J gene is TRBJ2-7, the V gene TRBV11-2, with 8 bases matching TRBD1. Germline CDR1 and CDR2: SGHAT and FQNNGV. The CDR3 is made up of 14 amino acids. The V and J ends lost 4 bases and 2 bases, in that order; junction bases with no gene match: 4. The CDR3 DNA reads TGTGCCAGCAGCTCGGGACAGGTTACCTACGAGCAGTACTTC. Protein sequence: CASSSGQVTYEQYF.

This clonotype was detected only a few times. With a much larger clone just one base away, this may be a read error. The chain recombines TRBV11-1 with TRBJ2-1; D possibly uses TRBD1 or TRBD2 (5 bases each). CDR3 length: 17 residues. Germline V lookup: CDR1 SGHAT, CDR2 FQDESV (reference sequence). The chain's CDR3 is CASSLMGVGVLLKEQLF. CDR3 coding DNA: TGTGCCAGCAGCCTTATGGGGGTGGGAGTCCTCCTGAAGGAGCAGCTCTTC.

In this sample, this clonotype turned up many times. The V gene is TRBV12-3 or TRBV12-4, the J gene TRBJ2-1, with 12 bases that match TRBD1. There are 14 residues in the CDR3. Losses at the gene ends were 10 bases for V and 7 bases for J; bases not matched to a gene: 8. CDR3 sequence reads: CATLRDRGRNEQFF. CDR3 DNA sequence: TGTGCCACCCTCCGGGACAGGGGGCGTAATGAGCAGTTCTTC.

This clonotype was seen a handful of times. The chain carries TRBV19 and TRBJ2-1; 11 positions match TRBD2. CDR1 and CDR2 (germline): LNHDA, SQIVND (reference sequence). The CDR3 covers 16 residues. Germline trimming cut 6 bases from V and 4 bases from J; bases unmatched to any gene: 8. CDR3 loop: CASSPLASGGYNEQFF. CDR3 sequence (DNA): TGTGCCAGTAGCCCCCTGGCTAGCGGGGGGTACAATGAGCAGTTCTTC.